This T cell receptor beta chain derives from a study of control samples from healthy donors and cancer patients. With 0 bases clipped from V and 1 base from J, the junction kept 6 bases outside the gene matches. Germline V gene lookup returns CDR1 SGHRS and CDR2 YFSETQ. The CDR3 has 17 amino acids. Measured with immunoSEQ multiplex PCR; TCRdb has only the in-frame clones, and not every one. The data hold fewer than 40,000 clones, with over 85% observed a single time. The receptor was derived from a man aged 35 to 55 with colorectal cancer. The chain has TRBV5-1 and TRBJ2-7, with TRBD1 matching 11 bases. The material sequenced was PBMCs. The CDR3 DNA reads TGCGCCAGCAGCTTGGCGGTGGGGACAGGGGGATCCTACGAGCAGTACTTC. Protein product: CASSLAVGTGGSYEQYF.